This T cell receptor beta chain was captured in a study of T cells in Graves' hyperthyroidism and ophthalmopathy. Researchers took RNA transcripts and amplified the TCR beta CDR3 regions from them. The HTBI primer set was used in a first-round RT-PCR of the TCR CDR3. TCRdb recomputed calls from the multiplex PCR reads with MiXCR, one row per CDR3 protein. The profile shows hundreds of thousands of distinct CDR3 sequences, 14% of them singletons. Whole-study findings and limits: Most clonotypes that expanded in the thyroid above 0.001 also showed up in blood.

Stability of Graves' hyperthyroidism was defined as absent ophthalmopathy progression within 18 months. PBMCs stemmed from 10 ml fresh peripheral blood. In its sample, this clonotype was seen many times. Its antigen is undetermined. The clonotype originates from a woman aged 18-29 years with Graves' hyperthyroidism. The sample taken for sequencing was blood.

CDR3 bases: TGTGCCAGCAGCTTAGTAGGACTAGCGGGAGGGCCATTTGAAGGGGAGCTGTTTTTT. Translating gives CASSLVGLAGGPFEGELFF. The chain joins TRBV11-3 to TRBJ2-2, with TRBD2 matching over 15 bases. CDR1 and CDR2 from the germline V gene are SGHNT and YENEEA. Unmatched junction bases numbered 11, after V lost 1 base and J lost 8 bases. The CDR3 consists of 19 residues. Together with reference TRBV11-3 and TRBJ2-2, the CDR3 gives the full variable domain: EAGVVQSPRYKIIEKKQPVAFWCNPISGHNTLYWYLQNLGQGPELLIRYENEEAVDDSQLPKDRFSAERLKGVDSTLKIQPAELGDSAVYLCASSLVGLAGGPFEGELFFGEGSRLTVL.